The 15 T cell receptor beta chains below come from one sample, sequenced in a study of cytomegalovirus exposure and HLA in healthy donors. Primers included in the PCR were 60 Vbeta and 13 Jbeta primers. Only in-frame clones appear in the TCRdb table, and some are missing; sequencing was by immunoSEQ multiplex PCR. This repertoire shows approximately 150,000 clones, 70% to 80% found once; its top ten account for approximately 15%. Source material: PBMCs. These receptors were obtained from a middle-aged woman in good health and CMV-seronegative.

CDR3 nucleotide sequence: TGTGCCAGCAGCTTTCCTAGCGGGAGGCGCTCCTACGAGCAGTACTTC. Translated, it gives CASSFPSGRRSYEQYF. The chain recombines TRBV7-3 with TRBJ2-7; 11 bases map to TRBD2. Germline CDR1 is SGHTA and CDR2 is FQGTGA. The V segment lost 3 bases and the J segment 0 bases; nucleotides outside the gene matches: 4. This CDR3 has 16 amino acids.

The chain couples TRBV7-2 to TRBJ2-7; TRBD1 agrees at 8 bases. The ends lost 5 bases at V and 7 bases at J; junction bases unmatched: 16. CDR1 is SGHTA, CDR2 FQGNSA, per germline. The CDR3 is 16 residues long. CDR3 loop: CASSGGLRQGAREQYF. The DNA of the CDR3 is TGTGCCAGCAGCGGAGGGCTACGGCAGGGGGCGCGGGAGCAGTACTTC.

For the CDR3, the DNA is TGTGCCAGTAGTGGCAGATCCTACGAGCAGTACTTC. It translates to CASSGRSYEQYF. The rearrangement uses TRBV19 and TRBJ2-7, with unresolved D. V lost 5 bases to trimming and J lost 1 base, with 6 bases between them. CDR1 LNHDA and CDR2 SQIVND come from the germline V gene (reference sequence). The CDR3 loop spans 12 amino acids.

The genes are TRBV2 and TRBJ2-1; 8 bases are a match to TRBD2. The J segment lost 5 bases and the V segment lost 3 bases, leaving 9 bases of the junction unmatched. Germline values: CDR1 SNHLY, CDR2 FYNNEI. The CDR3 is 16 amino acids. CDR3 region: CASSEAAGLDNNEQFF. DNA for the CDR3: TGTGCCAGCAGTGAGGCGGCGGGACTAGATAACAATGAGCAGTTCTTC. Together with reference TRBV2 and TRBJ2-1, the CDR3 gives the full variable domain: EPEVTQTPSHQVTQMGQEVILRCVPISNHLYFYWYRQILGQKVEFLVSFYNNEISEKSEIFDDQFSVERPDGSNFTLKIRSTKLEDSAMYFCASSEAAGLDNNEQFFGPGTRLTVL.

The CDR3 sequence: CASSAFVPGADTQYF. The CDR3 DNA reads TGTGCCAGCAGTGCATTCGTTCCGGGGGCAGATACGCAGTATTTT. The chain joins TRBV27 to TRBJ2-3; D might be TRBD2 (6 bases). The ends were cut back, 5 bases at V and 4 bases at J, with 16 bases in the middle. Germline V gene sequence: CDR1 MNHEY, CDR2 SMNVEV (reference sequence). The CDR3 sequence is 15 residues long.

This chain connects TRBV10-3 to TRBJ1-1; D remains unclear. The CDR3 consists of 14 residues. V lost 6 bases, J lost 3 bases, and 14 bases lay in between. Germline V gene sequence: CDR1 ENHRY, CDR2 SYGVKD. The CDR3 is CAIRKDLVDTEAFF. The CDR3 region has the DNA TGTGCCATCAGGAAGGACTTGGTTGACACTGAAGCTTTCTTT.

The chain recombines TRBV28 with TRBJ1-1; TRBD1 might be the D (6 bases). The CDR3 has 14 amino acids. Germline values: CDR1 MDHEN, CDR2 SYDVKM. Trimming took 3 bases from V and 3 from J, leaving 11 bases between them. Written as DNA, the CDR3 is TGTGCCAGCAGTTTCGCGGGGGGCGACACTGAAGCTTTCTTT. It is translated as CASSFAGGDTEAFF.

The chain has TRBV19 and TRBJ2-5; TRBD1 aligns across 7 bases. This CDR3 spans 14 amino acids. Losses at the gene ends were 7 bases for V and 5 bases for J; bases not matched to a gene: 10. The germline V gene encodes CDR1 LNHDA and CDR2 SQIVND (reference sequence). The CDR3 reads CASTKGPGQETQYF. The CDR3 region has the DNA TGTGCCAGTACCAAAGGACCGGGACAGGAGACCCAGTACTTC.

The V call is TRBV2, the J call TRBJ1-3, with D possibly matching TRBD1 (5 bases). The CDR3 contains 14 residues. V was shortened by 5 bases and J by 0 bases, with 8 bases between the two germline ends. Germline V CDR1 and CDR2: SNHLY, FYNNEI. The CDR3 DNA follows: TGTGCCAGCAGTAGCCAGGGCTCTGGAAACACCATATATTTT. It yields the protein CASSSQGSGNTIYF.

The chain employs TRBV6-6 and TRBJ1-3; 7 nucleotides match TRBD1. This CDR3 region has 14 residues. The germline CDR1 and CDR2 sequences are MNHNY and SVGAGI (reference sequence). J lost 1 base, V lost 5 bases, and 2 bases had no gene match. This CDR3 is CASSHRGSGNTIYF. CDR3 nucleotide sequence: TGTGCCAGCAGTCACAGGGGATCTGGAAACACCATATATTTT.

The chain recombines TRBV27 with TRBJ2-7, with D possibly matching TRBD1 (5 bases). Germline assignment: CDR1 MNHEY and CDR2 SMNVEV (reference sequence). The CDR3 contains 14 residues. V was shortened by 3 bases and J by 2 bases, with 11 bases between the two germline ends. The CDR3 region is CASSFSTDTYEQYF. The DNA of the CDR3 is TGTGCCAGCAGTTTTTCGACGGACACCTACGAGCAGTACTTC.

The gene calls are TRBV2 and TRBJ2-3; 7 nucleotides agree with TRBD2. This CDR3 is built from 14 residues. V lost 6 bases to trimming and J lost 0 bases; unmatched junction nucleotides: 3. Germline V gives CDR1 SNHLY, CDR2 FYNNEI. The CDR3 coding sequence is TGTGCCAGCAGAGGGGAGGGGAGCACAGATACGCAGTATTTT. Its translation is CASRGEGSTDTQYF.

CDR3 nucleotides: TGCGCCAGCAGCCAAGCTGGCGGGACCTCCTACGAGCAGTACTTC. Its translation: CASSQAGGTSYEQYF. The gene calls are TRBV4-1 and TRBJ2-7; weak D call: TRBD2 (6 bases). This CDR3 has 15 residues. Germline V CDR1 and CDR2: MGHRA, YSYEKL. V lost 1 base and J 0 bases, leaving 10 bases between the germline ends.

This chain joins TRBV11-3 and TRBJ2-1; maybe TRBD2 (5 bases). CDR1 and CDR2 from the germline V gene are SGHNT and YENEEA. There are 15 residues in the CDR3. The ends were cut back, 1 base at V and 5 bases at J, with 12 bases in the middle. Here the CDR3 reads CASSLAAGLDNEQFF. The CDR3 region has the DNA TGTGCCAGCAGCTTAGCGGCAGGACTCGACAATGAGCAGTTCTTC. The whole variable domain, remainder taken from reference TRBV11-3 and TRBJ2-1, is EAGVVQSPRYKIIEKKQPVAFWCNPISGHNTLYWYLQNLGQGPELLIRYENEEAVDDSQLPKDRFSAERLKGVDSTLKIQPAELGDSAVYLCASSLAAGLDNEQFFGPGTRLTVL.

The V call is TRBV9, the J call TRBJ2-6, with a possible D match to TRBD2 (6 bases). Per the germline V gene, CDR1 is SGDLS and CDR2 is YYNGEE. Deletions cut 3 bases from V and 0 bases from J, with 19 bases between. There are 19 residues in the CDR3. The CDR3 sequence: CASSDPMRGPSSGANVLTF. DNA of the CDR3: TGTGCCAGCAGCGATCCCATGCGGGGTCCAAGCTCTGGGGCCAACGTCCTGACTTTC. Looking up the rest from reference TRBV9 and TRBJ2-6 gives the full variable domain: DSGVTQTPKHLITATGQRVTLRCSPRSGDLSVYWYQQSLDQGLQFLIQYYNGEERAKGNILERFSAQQFPDLHSELNLSSLELGDSALYFCASSDPMRGPSSGANVLTFGAGSRLTVL.